This is a list of T cell receptor beta chains from one sample in a study of blood T cell repertoires in COVID-19. Profiling relied on immunoSEQ multiplex PCR, and the TCRdb table lists in-frame clones only, not all of them. The profile shows nearly 350,000 clones, roughly 86% of them singletons. Sequencing was carried out using peripheral blood. These receptors originate from a woman in her 70s with COVID-19, enrolled during active disease. The CDR3 runs from the conserved cysteine through the conserved F or W. D genes are given only for firm matches. Where a row states a size, it is once, few, many or the class of an expanded clone; other rows omit it.

CDR3: CASSESRSGGTDTQYF; DNA: TGTGCCAGCAGTGAAAGCAGGTCAGGTGGCACAGATACGCAGTATTTT; D: .; size: .; V: TRBV6-1; J: TRBJ2-3
CDR3: CASSLGAATF; DNA: TGTGCCAGCAGCTTGGGGGCCGCCACCTTC; D: .; size: .; V: TRBV7-2; J: TRBJ1-2
CDR3: CSVQGAGGEAFF; DNA: TGCAGCGTACAGGGGGCGGGTGGTGAAGCTTTCTTT; D: TRBD1; size: .; V: TRBV29-1; J: TRBJ1-1
CDR3: CASSPEGNGYTF; DNA: TGTGCCAGCAGTCCGGAGGGAAATGGCTACACCTTC; D: .; size: .; V: TRBV27; J: TRBJ1-2
CDR3: CASSSRPGHNFNEQFF; DNA: TGTGCCAGCAGCTCCCGACCGGGACATAACTTCAATGAGCAGTTCTTC; D: .; size: .; V: TRBV7-9; J: TRBJ2-1
CDR3: CSASRGGFNYGYTF; DNA: TGCAGTGCTAGTCGTGGGGGCTTTAACTATGGCTACACCTTC; D: .; size: few; V: TRBV20-1; J: TRBJ1-2
CDR3: CAWSVEGRYNYGYTF; DNA: TGTGCCTGGAGTGTCGAGGGCAGATACAACTATGGCTACACCTTC; D: .; size: .; V: TRBV30; J: TRBJ1-2
CDR3: CASLGGAGEQYF; DNA: TGTGCCAGCCTTGGGGGGGCCGGGGAGCAGTACTTC; D: .; size: .; V: TRBV28; J: TRBJ2-7
CDR3: CASSRDATNEKLFF; DNA: TGTGCCAGCAGCCGGGATGCAACTAATGAAAAACTGTTTTTT; D: .; size: .; V: TRBV7-2; J: TRBJ1-4
CDR3: CASLSPTGTGGYTF; DNA: TGTGCCAGCCTCTCCCCGACAGGGACCGGTGGCTACACCTTC; D: TRBD1; size: .; V: TRBV19; J: TRBJ1-2
CDR3: CASSYSKASEAEAFF; DNA: TGTGCCAGCAGTTACTCGAAGGCCTCGGAGGCTGAAGCTTTCTTT; D: .; size: .; V: TRBV6-2/TRBV6-3; J: TRBJ1-1
CDR3: CASSLWTSGGYEQYF; DNA: TGTGCCAGCAGTCTATGGACTAGCGGGGGCTACGAGCAGTACTTC; D: TRBD2; size: .; V: TRBV6-5; J: TRBJ2-7
CDR3: CASSQSGQFSYGYTF; DNA: TGTGCCAGCAGCCAAAGCGGACAGTTTAGCTATGGCTACACCTTC; D: .; size: .; V: TRBV4-2; J: TRBJ1-2
CDR3: CASSIVIPQGYYGYTF; DNA: TGTGCCAGTAGTATAGTTATCCCACAGGGATACTATGGCTACACCTTC; D: .; size: .; V: TRBV19; J: TRBJ1-2
CDR3: CASSFPRVAGLNTGELFF; DNA: TGTGCCAGCAGTTTCCCAAGGGTAGCGGGGTTGAACACCGGGGAGCTGTTTTTT; D: TRBD2; size: once; V: TRBV28; J: TRBJ2-2
CDR3: CSVGFGGQGTHYGYTF; DNA: TGCAGCGTTGGTTTTGGGGGACAGGGTACACACTATGGCTACACCTTC; D: TRBD1; size: .; V: TRBV29-1; J: TRBJ1-2
CDR3: CASSAHLAGGLYNEQFF; DNA: TGTGCCAGCAGCGCCCATCTAGCGGGGGGGCTCTACAATGAGCAGTTCTTC; D: TRBD2; size: .; V: TRBV9; J: TRBJ2-1
CDR3: CASSQQGSNTEAFF; DNA: TGTGCCAGCAGCCAACAGGGGTCGAACACTGAAGCTTTCTTT; D: TRBD1; size: .; V: TRBV9; J: TRBJ1-1
CDR3: CASSVAGGSGDTQYF; DNA: TGTGCCAGCAGCGTGGCAGGGGGCTCGGGAGATACGCAGTATTTT; D: TRBD1; size: few; V: TRBV9; J: TRBJ2-3
CDR3: CASSAQGAGNTIYF; DNA: TGTGCCAGCAGCGCCCAGGGGGCGGGGAACACCATATATTTT; D: TRBD1; size: .; V: TRBV11-2; J: TRBJ1-3
CDR3: CASSPGGSYGYTF; DNA: TGTGCCAGCAGCCCCGGGGGGAGCTATGGCTACACCTTC; D: .; size: .; V: TRBV5-4; J: TRBJ1-2
CDR3: CASSYRMGLHTYNEQFF; DNA: TGTGCCAGCAGCTATAGGATGGGACTTCACACCTACAATGAGCAGTTCTTC; D: .; size: .; V: TRBV7-8; J: TRBJ2-1
CDR3: CASSLGGMNYGYTF; DNA: TGTGCCAGCAGTTTAGGGGGGATGAACTATGGCTACACCTTC; D: .; size: .; V: TRBV27; J: TRBJ1-2
CDR3: CASSPGGRGRGQETQYF; DNA: TGTGCCAGTAGCCCAGGGGGTAGGGGGCGAGGTCAAGAGACCCAGTACTTC; D: TRBD1; size: .; V: TRBV19; J: TRBJ2-5
CDR3: CASSQASGGYNSPLHF; DNA: TGTGCCAGCAGCCAAGCCTCAGGGGGCTATAATTCACCCCTCCACTTT; D: TRBD1; size: .; V: TRBV3-1/TRBV3-2; J: TRBJ1-6
CDR3: CASSFWTGRPGELFF; DNA: TGTGCCAGCAGCTTTTGGACAGGGAGGCCCGGGGAGCTGTTTTTT; D: TRBD1; size: .; V: TRBV5-6; J: TRBJ2-2
CDR3: CASSEGPGQGLAEAFF; DNA: TGTGCCAGCAGTGAAGGCCCGGGACAGGGGTTGGCTGAAGCTTTCTTT; D: TRBD1; size: .; V: TRBV2; J: TRBJ1-1
CDR3: CASGGSTQYF; DNA: TGTGCCAGCGGGGGGTCGACTCAGTACTTC; D: .; size: .; V: TRBV2; J: TRBJ2-4
CDR3: CASSPPGQPQHF; DNA: TGTGCCAGCAGCCCCCCGGGTCAGCCCCAGCATTTT; D: .; size: .; V: TRBV7-8; J: TRBJ1-5
CDR3: CAIRRSSGGSNTEAFF; DNA: TGTGCCATCCGAAGATCTTCGGGAGGGAGTAACACTGAAGCTTTCTTT; D: .; size: .; V: TRBV10-3; J: TRBJ1-1
CDR3: CASSPGTGSNEKLFF; DNA: TGTGCCAGCTCACCAGGAACGGGTTCTAATGAAAAACTGTTTTTT; D: .; size: .; V: TRBV18; J: TRBJ1-4